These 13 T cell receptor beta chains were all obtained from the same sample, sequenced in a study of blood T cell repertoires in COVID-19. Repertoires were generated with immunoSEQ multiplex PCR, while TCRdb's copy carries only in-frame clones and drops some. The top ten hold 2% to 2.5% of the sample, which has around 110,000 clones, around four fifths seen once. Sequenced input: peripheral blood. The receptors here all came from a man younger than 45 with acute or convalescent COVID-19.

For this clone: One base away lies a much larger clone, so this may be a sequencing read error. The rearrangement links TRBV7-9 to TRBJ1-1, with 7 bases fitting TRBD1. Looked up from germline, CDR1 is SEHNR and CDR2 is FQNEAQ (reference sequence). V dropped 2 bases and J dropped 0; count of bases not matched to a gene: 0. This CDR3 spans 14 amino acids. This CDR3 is CASSLQGVNTEAFF. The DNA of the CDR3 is TGTGCCAGCAGCTTACAGGGGGTGAACACTGAAGCTTTCTTT.

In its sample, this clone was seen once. The CDR3 nucleotides read TGTGCCAGCAGCCAAGAGGGCCGACTAGCGGGGCCCGCTCTGGGGCAGTATTTT. Its protein product is CASSQEGRLAGPALGQYF. The chain carries TRBV4-2 and TRBJ2-3; 11 bases are shared with TRBD2. The V gene's germline CDR1 is LGHNA and CDR2 YNFKEQ. The CDR3 runs to 18 residues. V gave up 0 bases and J gave up 11 bases; unmatched junction bases: 16.

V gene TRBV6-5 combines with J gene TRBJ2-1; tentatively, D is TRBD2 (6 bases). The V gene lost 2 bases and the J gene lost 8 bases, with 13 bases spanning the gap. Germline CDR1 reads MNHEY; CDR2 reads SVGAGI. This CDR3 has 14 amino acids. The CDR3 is CASSYVGGRDEQFF. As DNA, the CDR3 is TGTGCCAGCAGTTACGTGGGAGGCCGGGATGAGCAGTTCTTC.

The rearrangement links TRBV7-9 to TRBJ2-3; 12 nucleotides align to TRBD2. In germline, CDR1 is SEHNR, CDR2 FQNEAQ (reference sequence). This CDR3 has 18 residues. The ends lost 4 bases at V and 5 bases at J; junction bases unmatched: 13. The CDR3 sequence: CASSSPGRTSGIKDTQYF. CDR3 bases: TGTGCCAGCAGCTCGCCCGGGCGGACTAGCGGGATTAAAGATACGCAGTATTTT. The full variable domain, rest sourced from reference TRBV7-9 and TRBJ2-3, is DTGVSQNPRHKITKRGQNVTFRCDPISEHNRLYWYRQTLGQGPEFLTYFQNEAQLEKSRLLSDRFSAERPKGSFSTLEIQRTEQGDSAMYLCASSSPGRTSGIKDTQYFGPGTRLTVL.

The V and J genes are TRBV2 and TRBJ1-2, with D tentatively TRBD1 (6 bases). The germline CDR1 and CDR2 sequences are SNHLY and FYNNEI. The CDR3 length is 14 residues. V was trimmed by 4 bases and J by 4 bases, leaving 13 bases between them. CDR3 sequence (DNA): TGTGCCAGCAGTGGGACAGCCTCCTTCTATGGCTACACCTTC. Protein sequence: CASSGTASFYGYTF.

CDR3 nucleotides: TGTGCCAGCAGCCAGACAGGGGCGTATCAGCCCCAGCATTTT. It is translated as CASSQTGAYQPQHF. This chain links TRBV27 with TRBJ1-5; 8 bases agree with TRBD1. The V gene's germline CDR1 is MNHEY and CDR2 SMNVEV (reference sequence). The CDR3 is made up of 14 amino acids. After removal of 6 bases from V and 5 bases from J, the junction contained 6 bases not matched to a gene.

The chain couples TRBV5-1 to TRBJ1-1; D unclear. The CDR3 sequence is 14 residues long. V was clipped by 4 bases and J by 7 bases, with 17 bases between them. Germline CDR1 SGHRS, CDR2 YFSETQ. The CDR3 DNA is TGCGCCAGCAGCCCGTCCTATACCGTTCATGAAGCTTTCTTT. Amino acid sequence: CASSPSYTVHEAFF. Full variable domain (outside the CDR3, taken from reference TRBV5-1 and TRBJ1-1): KAGVTQTPRYLIKTRGQQVTLSCSPISGHRSVSWYQQTPGQGLQFLFEYFSETQRNKGNFPGRFSGRQFSNSRSEMNVSTLELGDSALYLCASSPSYTVHEAFFGQGTRLTVV.

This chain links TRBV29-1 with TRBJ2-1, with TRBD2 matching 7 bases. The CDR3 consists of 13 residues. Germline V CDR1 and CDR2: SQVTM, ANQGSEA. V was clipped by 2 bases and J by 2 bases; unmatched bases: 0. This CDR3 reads CSVERGAYNEQFF. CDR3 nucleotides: TGCAGCGTTGAACGGGGGGCCTACAATGAGCAGTTCTTC.

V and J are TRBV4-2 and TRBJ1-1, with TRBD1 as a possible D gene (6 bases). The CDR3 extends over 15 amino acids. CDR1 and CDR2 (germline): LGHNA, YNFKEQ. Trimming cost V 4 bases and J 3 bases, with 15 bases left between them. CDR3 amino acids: CASSRLGAEDTEAFF. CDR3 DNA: TGTGCCAGCAGCCGCTTGGGGGCCGAAGACACTGAAGCTTTCTTT.

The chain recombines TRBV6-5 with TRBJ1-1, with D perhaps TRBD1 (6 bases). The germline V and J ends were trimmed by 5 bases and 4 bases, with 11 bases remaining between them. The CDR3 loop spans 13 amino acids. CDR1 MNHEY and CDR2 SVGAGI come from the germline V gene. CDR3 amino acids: CASSRDTTTEAFF. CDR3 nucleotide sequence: TGTGCCAGCAGTAGGGACACAACCACTGAAGCTTTCTTT.

The CDR3 DNA follows: TGCGCCAGCAGCTTGGGTGTCGGGCGGGGGCAGTACAATGAGCAGTTCTTC. It yields the protein CASSLGVGRGQYNEQFF. The chain is built from TRBV5-1 and TRBJ2-1, with a weak D call TRBD2 (7 bases). Germline loops: CDR1 SGHRS, CDR2 YFSETQ. CDR3 length: 17 residues. Between the trimmed V and J ends, which lost 0 bases and 4 bases, there was a span of 17 bases.

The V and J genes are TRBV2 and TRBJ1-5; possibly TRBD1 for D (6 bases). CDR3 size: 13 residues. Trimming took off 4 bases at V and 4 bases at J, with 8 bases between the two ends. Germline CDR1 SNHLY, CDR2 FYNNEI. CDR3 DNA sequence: TGTGCCAGCAGTGGCGGACAGAATCAGCCCCAGCATTTT. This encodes CASSGGQNQPQHF.

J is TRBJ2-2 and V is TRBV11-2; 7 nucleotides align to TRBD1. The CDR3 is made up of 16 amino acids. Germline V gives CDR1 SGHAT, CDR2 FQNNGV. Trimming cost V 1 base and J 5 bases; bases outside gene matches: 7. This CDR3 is CASSLGVGGRTGELFF. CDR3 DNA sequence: TGTGCCAGCAGCTTAGGCGTAGGGGGCCGGACCGGGGAGCTGTTTTTT.